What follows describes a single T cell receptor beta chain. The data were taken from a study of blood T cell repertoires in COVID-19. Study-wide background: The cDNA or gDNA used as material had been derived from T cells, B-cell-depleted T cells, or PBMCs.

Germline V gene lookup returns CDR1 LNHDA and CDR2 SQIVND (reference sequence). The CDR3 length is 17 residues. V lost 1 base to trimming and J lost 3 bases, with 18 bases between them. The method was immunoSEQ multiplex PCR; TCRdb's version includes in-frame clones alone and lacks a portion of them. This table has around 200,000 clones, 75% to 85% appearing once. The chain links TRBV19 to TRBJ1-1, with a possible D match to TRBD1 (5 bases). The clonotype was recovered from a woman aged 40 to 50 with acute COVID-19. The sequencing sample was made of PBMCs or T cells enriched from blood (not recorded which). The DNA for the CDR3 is TGTGCCAGTAGTATAGGTTACAGGAAGAGATTCGACACTGAAGCTTTCTTT. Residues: CASSIGYRKRFDTEAFF.